The subject of this entry is one T cell receptor (beta chain). As yet, its antigen is unknown. The sample belongs to a study of cytomegalovirus exposure and HLA in healthy donors. Overall study findings and caveats: Among the CMV-associated chains, three were confirmed in vitro as specific for CMV antigens.

This CDR3 comprises 14 residues. CDR1 is SGHRS, CDR2 YFSETQ, per germline. Deletions cut 4 bases from V and 0 bases from J, with 11 bases between. Data came from immunoSEQ multiplex PCR; TCRdb stores just in-frame clones and leaves some out. This table holds some 60,000 clones, 90% to 97% found once. The V and J genes are TRBV5-1 and TRBJ2-7; D possibly corresponds to TRBD2 (5 bases). The sequenced material came from PBMCs. The receptor was derived from a young man in good health and CMV-seronegative. The CDR3, as DNA: TGCGCCAGCAGCCAAACGGGAAGCTCCTACGAGCAGTACTTC. As protein: CASSQTGSSYEQYF.